This T cell receptor (beta chain) derives from a study of T cells in Graves' hyperthyroidism and ophthalmopathy. From RNA transcripts, TCR beta CDR3 regions were amplified. During a first-round RT-PCR of the TCR CDR3, the HTBI primer set was used. TCRdb fed the multiplex PCR reads into MiXCR, producing one record per CDR3 protein. Seen here are 400,000 to 600,000 distinct CDR3 sequences, roughly 20% observed once, and the top ten hold more than 25%. This clonotype was counted many times. The germline V gene encodes CDR1 SGHKS and CDR2 YYEKEE (reference sequence). There are 15 residues in the CDR3. Trimming took 2 bases from V and 0 from J, leaving 9 bases between them.

The material sequenced was blood. The origin of this receptor is a man between 18 and 35 years old with Graves' hyperthyroidism. This chain joins TRBV5-5 and TRBJ1-5; D is undetermined. CDR3 protein: CASSFDLHSNQPQHF. DNA for the CDR3: TGTGCCAGCAGCTTTGACCTCCATAGCAATCAGCCCCAGCATTTT.